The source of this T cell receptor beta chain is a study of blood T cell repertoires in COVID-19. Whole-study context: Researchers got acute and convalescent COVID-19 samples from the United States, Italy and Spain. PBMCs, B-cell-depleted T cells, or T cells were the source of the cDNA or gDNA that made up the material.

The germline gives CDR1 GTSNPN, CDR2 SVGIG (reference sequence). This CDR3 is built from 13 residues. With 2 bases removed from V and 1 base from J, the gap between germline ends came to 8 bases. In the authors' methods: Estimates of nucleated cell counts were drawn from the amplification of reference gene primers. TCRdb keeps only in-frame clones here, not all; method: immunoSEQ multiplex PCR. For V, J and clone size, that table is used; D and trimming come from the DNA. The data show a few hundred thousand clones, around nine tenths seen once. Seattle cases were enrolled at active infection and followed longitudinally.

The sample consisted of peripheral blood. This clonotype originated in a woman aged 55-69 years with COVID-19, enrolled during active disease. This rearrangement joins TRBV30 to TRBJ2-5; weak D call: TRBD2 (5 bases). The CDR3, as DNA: TGTGCCTGGAGTAGCGGCTTCCAAGAGACCCAGTACTTC. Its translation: CAWSSGFQETQYF.